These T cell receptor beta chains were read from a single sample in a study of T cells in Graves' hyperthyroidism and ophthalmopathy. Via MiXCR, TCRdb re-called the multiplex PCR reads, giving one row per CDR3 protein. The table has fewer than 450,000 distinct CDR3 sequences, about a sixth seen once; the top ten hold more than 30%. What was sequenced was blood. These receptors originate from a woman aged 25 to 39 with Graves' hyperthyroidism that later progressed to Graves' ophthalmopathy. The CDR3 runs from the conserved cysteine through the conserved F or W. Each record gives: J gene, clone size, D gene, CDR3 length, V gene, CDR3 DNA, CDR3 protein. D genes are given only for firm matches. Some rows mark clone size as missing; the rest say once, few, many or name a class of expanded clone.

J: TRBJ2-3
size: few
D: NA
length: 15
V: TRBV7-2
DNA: TGTGCCAGCAGCTTAGCTGGCGGGTCGGGGGCGACGCAGTATTTT
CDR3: CASSLAGGSGATQYF

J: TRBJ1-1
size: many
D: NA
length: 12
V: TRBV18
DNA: TGTGCCAGCTCACCAATGACAGCCGAAGCTTTCTTT
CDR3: CASSPMTAEAFF

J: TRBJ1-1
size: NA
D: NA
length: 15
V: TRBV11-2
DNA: TGTGCCAGCAGCTCATCCCACACACGAAACACTGAAGCTTTCTTT
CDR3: CASSSSHTRNTEAFF

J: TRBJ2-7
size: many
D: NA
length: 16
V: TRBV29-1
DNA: TGCAGCGTTGGCCCCTCCAGAGGGGGGGATTCCTACGAGCAGTACTTC
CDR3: CSVGPSRGGDSYEQYF

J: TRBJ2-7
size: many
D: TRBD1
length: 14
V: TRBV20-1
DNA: TGCAGTGCTAGAGAAGCGGACAGGGACTACGAGCAGTACTTC
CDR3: CSAREADRDYEQYF

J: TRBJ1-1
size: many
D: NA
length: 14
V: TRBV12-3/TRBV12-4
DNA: TGTGCCAGCAGTTCGTATCAATACATGACTGAAGCTTTCTTT
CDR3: CASSSYQYMTEAFF

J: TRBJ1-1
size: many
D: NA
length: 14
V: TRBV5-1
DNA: TGCGCCAGCAGCAACGGACAGCTCCCCCCTGAAGCTTTCTTT
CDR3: CASSNGQLPPEAFF

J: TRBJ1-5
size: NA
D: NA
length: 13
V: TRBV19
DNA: TGTGCCAGTAGTATGGTCTCCGGTCAGCCCCAGCATTTT
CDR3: CASSMVSGQPQHF

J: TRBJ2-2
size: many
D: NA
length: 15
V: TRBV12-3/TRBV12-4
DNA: TGTGCCAGCAGTTTAGGAGCAGGGAGCGGCGGGGAGCTGTTTTTT
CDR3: CASSLGAGSGGELFF

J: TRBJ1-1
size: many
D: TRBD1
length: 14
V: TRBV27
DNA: TGTGCCAGCAGATCGGGACAGGGGAACACTGAAGCTTTCTTT
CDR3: CASRSGQGNTEAFF

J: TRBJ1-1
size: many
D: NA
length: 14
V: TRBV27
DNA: TGTGCCAGCAGTTTCGCGGGTCCGAACACTGAAGCTTTCTTT
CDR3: CASSFAGPNTEAFF

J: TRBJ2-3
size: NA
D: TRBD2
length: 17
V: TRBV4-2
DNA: TGTGCCAGCAGCCAAGATAGGGGTAGCGGGAGCACAGATACGCAGTATTTT
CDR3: CASSQDRGSGSTDTQYF

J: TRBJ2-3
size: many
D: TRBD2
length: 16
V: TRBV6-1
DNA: TGTGCCAGCATGCCCGGGCGACTAGCGGCCACAGATACGCAGTATTTT
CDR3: CASMPGRLAATDTQYF

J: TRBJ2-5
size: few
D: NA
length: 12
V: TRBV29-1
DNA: TGCAGCGCTGAACAGGTCCAAGAGACCCAGTACTTC
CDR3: CSAEQVQETQYF

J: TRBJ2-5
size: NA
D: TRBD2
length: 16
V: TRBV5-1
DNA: TGCGCCAGCAGCTTGCGGACTAGCTTACAGAAAGAGACCCAGTACTTC
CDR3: CASSLRTSLQKETQYF

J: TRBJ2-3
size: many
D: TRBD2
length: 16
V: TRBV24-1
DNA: TGTGCCACCAGTGATTTGACTAGCGGGCACACAGATACGCAGTATTTT
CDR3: CATSDLTSGHTDTQYF

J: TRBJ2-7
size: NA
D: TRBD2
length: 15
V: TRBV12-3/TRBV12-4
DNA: TGTGCCAGCAGCTATAGCGGGGGGGGGCTATACGAGCAGTACTTC
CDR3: CASSYSGGGLYEQYF

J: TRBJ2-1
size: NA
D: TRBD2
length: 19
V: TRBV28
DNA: TGTGCCAGCAGTCCGCCGTACTCTAGCGGGAGGGCTCCTTACAATGAGCAGTTCTTC
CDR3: CASSPPYSSGRAPYNEQFF

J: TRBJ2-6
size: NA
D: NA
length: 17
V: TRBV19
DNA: TGTGCCAGTAGTATCGGGGCGAGCGCCTCTGGGGCCAACGTCCTGACTTTC
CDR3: CASSIGASASGANVLTF

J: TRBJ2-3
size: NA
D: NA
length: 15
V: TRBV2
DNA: TGTGCCAGCAGTGTAGGGGCCTTGGAGACAGATACGCAGTATTTT
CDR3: CASSVGALETDTQYF

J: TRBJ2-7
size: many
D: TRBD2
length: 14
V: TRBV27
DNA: TGTGCCAGCGCGAGGAGCGGGAGGGCCTACGAGCAGTACTTC
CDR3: CASARSGRAYEQYF

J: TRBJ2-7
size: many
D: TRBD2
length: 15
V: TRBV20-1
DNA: TGCAGTGCCCCGCACCCCGGGACTAGCGGCTACGAGCAGTACTTC
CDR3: CSAPHPGTSGYEQYF

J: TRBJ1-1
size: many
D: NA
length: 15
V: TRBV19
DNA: TGTGCCAGTAGTGAAGGATGGCAGCGTAACACTGAAGCTTTCTTT
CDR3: CASSEGWQRNTEAFF

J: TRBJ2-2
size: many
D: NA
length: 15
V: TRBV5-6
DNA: TGTGCCAGCAGCCCGGCCCCGTTGAACACCGGGGAGCTGTTTTTT
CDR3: CASSPAPLNTGELFF

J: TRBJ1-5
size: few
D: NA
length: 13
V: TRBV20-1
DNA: TGCAGTGCCAAAAACAGGGCCGGTCAGCCCCAGCATTTT
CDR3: CSAKNRAGQPQHF

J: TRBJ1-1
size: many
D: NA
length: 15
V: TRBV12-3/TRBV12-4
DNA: TGTGCCAGCAGTTTATTTCAGGGAATGAACACTGAAGCTTTCTTT
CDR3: CASSLFQGMNTEAFF

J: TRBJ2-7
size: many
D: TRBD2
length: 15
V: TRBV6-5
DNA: TGTGCCAGCAGTTACTTTCCTAGCGGCTCCTACGAGCAGTACTTC
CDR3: CASSYFPSGSYEQYF

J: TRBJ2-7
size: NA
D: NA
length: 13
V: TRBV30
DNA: TGTGCCTGGAGTGCGGGACACCTCTACGAGCAGTACTTC
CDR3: CAWSAGHLYEQYF

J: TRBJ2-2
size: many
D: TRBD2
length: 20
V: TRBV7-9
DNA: TGTGCCAGCAGCTTATTGACGGGAGGAGCCCTGGTCGATTTCACCGGGGAGCTGTTTTTT
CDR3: CASSLLTGGALVDFTGELFF